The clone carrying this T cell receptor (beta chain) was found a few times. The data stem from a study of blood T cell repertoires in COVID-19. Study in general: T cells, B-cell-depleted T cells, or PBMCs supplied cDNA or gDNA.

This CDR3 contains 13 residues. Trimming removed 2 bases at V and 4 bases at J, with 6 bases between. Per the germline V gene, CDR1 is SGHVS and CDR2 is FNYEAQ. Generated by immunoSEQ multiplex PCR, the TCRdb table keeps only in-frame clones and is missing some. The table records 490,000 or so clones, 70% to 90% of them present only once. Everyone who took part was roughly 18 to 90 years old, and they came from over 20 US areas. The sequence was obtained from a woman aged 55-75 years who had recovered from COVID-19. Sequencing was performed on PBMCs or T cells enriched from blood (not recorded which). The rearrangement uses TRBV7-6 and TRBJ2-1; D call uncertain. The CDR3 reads CASSLTVYNEQFF. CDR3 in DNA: TGTGCCAGCAGCTTAACAGTATACAATGAGCAGTTCTTC.